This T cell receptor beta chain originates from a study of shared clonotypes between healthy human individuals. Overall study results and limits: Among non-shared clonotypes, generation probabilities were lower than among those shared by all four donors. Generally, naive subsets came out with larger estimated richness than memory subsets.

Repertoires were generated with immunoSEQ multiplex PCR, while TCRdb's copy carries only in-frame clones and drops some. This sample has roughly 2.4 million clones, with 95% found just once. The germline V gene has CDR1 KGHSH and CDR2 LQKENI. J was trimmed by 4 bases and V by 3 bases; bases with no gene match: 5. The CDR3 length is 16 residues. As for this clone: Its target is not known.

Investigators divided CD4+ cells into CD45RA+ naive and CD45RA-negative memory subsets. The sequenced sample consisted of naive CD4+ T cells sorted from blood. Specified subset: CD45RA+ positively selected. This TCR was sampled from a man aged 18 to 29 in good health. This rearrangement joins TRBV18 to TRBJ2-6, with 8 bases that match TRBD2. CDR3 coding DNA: TGTGCCAGCTCACCCCCGGGGGGGTACGGGGCCAACGTCCTGACTTTC. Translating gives CASSPPGGYGANVLTF.